This T cell receptor (beta chain) was retrieved from a study of blood T cell repertoires in COVID-19. Profiled with immunoSEQ multiplex PCR; TCRdb holds only in-frame clones, not every one. The repertoire has tens of thousands of clones, around 80% of them found once; the top ten carry 25%. Per the germline V gene, CDR1 is SGHRS and CDR2 is YFSETQ. The CDR3 consists of 14 residues. The V and J ends lost 0 bases and 2 bases respectively, with 7 bases between them. The chain combines TRBV5-1 with TRBJ2-3, with D unclear. Material: peripheral blood. The clonotype was recovered from a man aged 60-69 years with acute or convalescent COVID-19. CDR3 nucleotide sequence: TGCGCCAGCAGCTTGGAACAGCACACAGATACGCAGTATTTT. Translated: CASSLEQHTDTQYF.